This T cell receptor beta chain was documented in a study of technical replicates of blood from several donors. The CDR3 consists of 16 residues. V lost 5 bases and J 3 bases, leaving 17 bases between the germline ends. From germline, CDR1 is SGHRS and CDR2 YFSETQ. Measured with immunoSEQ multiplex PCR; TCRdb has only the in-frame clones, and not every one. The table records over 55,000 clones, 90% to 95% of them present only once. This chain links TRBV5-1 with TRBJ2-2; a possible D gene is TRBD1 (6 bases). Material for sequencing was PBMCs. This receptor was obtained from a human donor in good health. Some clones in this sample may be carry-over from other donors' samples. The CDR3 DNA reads TGCGCCAGCAGTCGTACAGGGATGTCGGACACCGGGGAGCTGTTTTTT. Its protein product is CASSRTGMSDTGELFF.